Below, 19 T cell receptor beta chains from the same sample are listed, as sequenced in a study of CD8 T cells in Susac syndrome. The RNA input was about 0.5 to 1 ug, and it was reverse transcribed with random hexamers. TCRdb processed the immunoSEQ multiplex PCR reads anew with MiXCR; each CDR3 protein has one entry. The table has 200,000 or so distinct CDR3 sequences, 90% to 95% seen once. Sequenced material: CD4+ T cells from PBMCs. These TCRs come from a human donor with multiple sclerosis.

The V and J genes are TRBV5-6 and TRBJ1-1; tentative D call: TRBD1 (5 bases). Trimming took 4 bases from V and 3 from J, leaving 10 bases between them. Looked up from germline, CDR1 is SGHDT and CDR2 is YYEEEE. This CDR3 is 13 amino acids long. CDR3 DNA: TGTGCCAGCAGCCCTCTGGGGGACACTGAAGCTTTCTTT. The encoded protein is CASSPLGDTEAFF.

The chain carries TRBV7-9 and TRBJ2-7; D is possibly TRBD1 or TRBD2 (6 bases each). Germline V CDR1 and CDR2: SEHNR, FQNEAQ (reference sequence). There are 15 residues in the CDR3. Trimming pared 2 bases from V and 3 bases from J, leaving 14 bases between. The CDR3 DNA is TGTGCCAGCAGCTTAAGGGGGGAGGAGCGCTACGAGCAGTACTTC. Amino acid sequence: CASSLRGEERYEQYF.

V is TRBV2 and J is TRBJ1-2, with D maybe TRBD1 (5 bases). V was clipped by 2 bases and J by 6 bases, with 10 bases between them. CDR3 length equals 13 residues. The germline V gene has CDR1 SNHLY and CDR2 FYNNEI. This chain's CDR3 is CASSETRGDGYTF. CDR3 sequence (DNA): TGTGCCAGCAGTGAAACGAGGGGCGATGGCTACACCTTC.

This chain connects TRBV30 to TRBJ1-3; 8 nucleotides agree with TRBD1. The CDR3 loop spans 16 amino acids. Trimming cost V 1 base and J 1 base; bases outside gene matches: 6. Per germline, CDR1 GTSNPN and CDR2 SVGIG (reference sequence). The CDR3 bases are TGTGCCTGGAGTGCGCCACAGGGGGGATCTGGAAACACCATATATTTT. This encodes CAWSAPQGGSGNTIYF.

The chain has TRBV29-1 and TRBJ2-5; 9 bases line up with TRBD2. This CDR3 is 13 amino acids long. Germline CDR1 and CDR2: SQVTM and ANQGSEA. V gave up 5 bases and J gave up 5 bases; unmatched junction bases: 6. In nucleotides, the CDR3 is TGCAGCGTTAATAGCGGGAGAGGGGAGACCCAGTACTTC. Protein sequence: CSVNSGRGETQYF.

J is TRBJ2-1 and V is TRBV6-1; 8 bases match TRBD2. Germline V gives CDR1 MNHNS, CDR2 SASEGT. This CDR3 region has 15 residues. V trimming: 3 bases; J trimming: 12 bases; junction bases outside the gene matches: 13. The CDR3 coding sequence is TGTGCCAGCAGTGATCGGGGGGGTCGGCCGGGCGGGCAGTTCTTC. Translated, it gives CASSDRGGRPGGQFF.

The rearrangement links TRBV4-2 to TRBJ2-1; D might be TRBD2 (6 bases). V lost 6 bases and J lost 4, with 13 bases in between. This CDR3 region has 14 residues. Germline loops: CDR1 LGHNA, CDR2 YNFKEQ. CDR3 bases: TGTGCCAGCAGTCAGCGGGCCCGGTACAATGAGCAGTTCTTC. Its translation: CASSQRARYNEQFF.

This chain uses TRBV30 with TRBJ2-7; no clear D gene. V dropped 2 bases and J dropped 0 bases, with 11 bases sitting between them. The CDR3 spans 14 residues. Germline V CDR1 and CDR2: GTSNPN, SVGIG (reference sequence). CDR3 nucleotides: TGTGCCTGGAGTATTAGGGCAAACTCCTACGAGCAGTACTTC. The encoded protein is CAWSIRANSYEQYF.

The rearrangement links TRBV15 to TRBJ1-6; D gene ambiguous. Between the trimmed V and J ends, which lost 0 bases and 7 bases, there was a span of 13 bases. Germline V gene data show CDR1 as LNHNV and CDR2 as YYDKDF (reference sequence). The CDR3 is 16 amino acids. The chain's CDR3 is CATSRDRSKLNSPLHF. CDR3 sequence (DNA): TGTGCCACCAGCAGAGATCGCAGCAAGCTGAATTCACCCCTCCACTTT.

J is TRBJ1-1 and V is TRBV29-1; 7 bases are shared with TRBD1. Germline trimming cut 1 base from V and 7 bases from J; bases unmatched to any gene: 6. The CDR3 has 13 amino acids. Per germline, CDR1 SQVTM and CDR2 ANQGSEA. The CDR3 here is CSVEVQGGVEAFF. As DNA, the CDR3 is TGCAGCGTTGAAGTCCAGGGGGGAGTTGAAGCTTTCTTT.

The rearrangement joins TRBV5-1 to TRBJ2-4; D gene unclear. In germline, CDR1 is SGHRS, CDR2 YFSETQ. Trimming left V 4 bases short and J 5 bases short, with 10 bases between. The CDR3 runs to 13 residues. The CDR3 DNA sequence: TGCGCCAGCAGCCCCGACGGCCAAAACATTCAGTACTTC. It yields the protein CASSPDGQNIQYF.

V is TRBV20-1 and J is TRBJ1-1, with D possibly being TRBD1 (5 bases). The CDR3 length is 13 residues. Germline CDR1 and CDR2: DFQATT and SNEGSKA (reference sequence). Trimming removed 0 bases at V and 6 bases at J, with 11 bases between. The CDR3 DNA sequence: TGCAGTGCTAGAGATCGGGGGGTAGCTGAAGCTTTCTTT. It is translated as CSARDRGVAEAFF.

The chain joins TRBV20-1 to TRBJ1-2; D is possibly TRBD1 (6 bases). The V end was cut by 1 base, the J end by 8 bases, with 20 bases between. Germline CDR1 reads DFQATT; CDR2 reads SNEGSKA (reference sequence). The CDR3 contains 15 residues. The CDR3 region is CSARARGWGPRGYTF. CDR3 DNA: TGCAGTGCTAGAGCCCGCGGTTGGGGGCCGAGGGGCTACACCTTC.

This rearrangement joins TRBV12-3 or TRBV12-4 to TRBJ1-5, with TRBD1 as a possible D gene (6 bases). V shed 5 bases and J shed 5 bases, with 16 bases lying between them. CDR3 length: 15 amino acids. DNA of the CDR3: TGTGCCAGCAGTGATGGGACACCCGGGGATCAGCCCCAGCATTTT. Protein sequence: CASSDGTPGDQPQHF.

J is TRBJ1-5 and V is TRBV9, with D possibly being TRBD1 (6 bases). CDR3 length: 15 amino acids. V was clipped by 4 bases and J by 5 bases, with 16 bases between them. Per the germline V gene, CDR1 is SGDLS and CDR2 is YYNGEE. For the CDR3, the DNA is TGTGCCAGCAGCCCCCGTGACAGGCGGGATCAGCCCCAGCATTTT. Translation gives CASSPRDRRDQPQHF. Combining the CDR3 with reference TRBV9 and TRBJ1-5 gives the whole variable domain DSGVTQTPKHLITATGQRVTLRCSPRSGDLSVYWYQQSLDQGLQFLIQYYNGEERAKGNILERFSAQQFPDLHSELNLSSLELGDSALYFCASSPRDRRDQPQHFGDGTRLSIL.

This sequence joins TRBV5-1 and TRBJ2-7; 13 bases map to TRBD2. The CDR3 sequence is 15 residues long. V shed 4 bases, J shed 7 bases, and the junction held 8 bases outside the gene matches. Germline CDR1 SGHRS, CDR2 YFSETQ. The CDR3 nucleotides read TGCGCCAGCAGCCCCGTCGGGACTAGCGGGATGGAGCAGTACTTC. Residues: CASSPVGTSGMEQYF.

This chain links TRBV5-1 with TRBJ2-2; TRBD2 is a possible D gene (5 bases). The CDR3 is 14 residues long. Germline-derived CDR1 and CDR2 are SGHRS and YFSETQ. V was trimmed by 7 bases and J by 2 bases, leaving 12 bases between them. The chain's CDR3 is CASGGTRNTGELFF. The DNA of the CDR3 is TGCGCCAGCGGAGGAACCCGAAACACCGGGGAGCTGTTTTTT.

V is TRBV2 and J is TRBJ1-2, with 7 bases lining up with TRBD1. Trimming at V came to 5 bases and at J to 4 bases, leaving 7 bases not matched to a gene. CDR3 length: 14 residues. Germline V gene sequence: CDR1 SNHLY, CDR2 FYNNEI. CDR3 sequence: CASSPRQGSYGYTF. The CDR3 region has the DNA TGTGCCAGCAGTCCGAGACAGGGCTCCTATGGCTACACCTTC.

This chain uses TRBV27 with TRBJ1-6, with D perhaps TRBD1 (5 bases). V was pared by 8 bases and J by 5 bases, with 13 bases between. CDR3 length equals 14 residues. The germline CDR1 and CDR2 sequences are MNHEY and SMNVEV (reference sequence). DNA of the CDR3: TGTGCCAGCCGAAGGGGACTCAATAATTCACCCCTCCACTTT. As protein: CASRRGLNNSPLHF.